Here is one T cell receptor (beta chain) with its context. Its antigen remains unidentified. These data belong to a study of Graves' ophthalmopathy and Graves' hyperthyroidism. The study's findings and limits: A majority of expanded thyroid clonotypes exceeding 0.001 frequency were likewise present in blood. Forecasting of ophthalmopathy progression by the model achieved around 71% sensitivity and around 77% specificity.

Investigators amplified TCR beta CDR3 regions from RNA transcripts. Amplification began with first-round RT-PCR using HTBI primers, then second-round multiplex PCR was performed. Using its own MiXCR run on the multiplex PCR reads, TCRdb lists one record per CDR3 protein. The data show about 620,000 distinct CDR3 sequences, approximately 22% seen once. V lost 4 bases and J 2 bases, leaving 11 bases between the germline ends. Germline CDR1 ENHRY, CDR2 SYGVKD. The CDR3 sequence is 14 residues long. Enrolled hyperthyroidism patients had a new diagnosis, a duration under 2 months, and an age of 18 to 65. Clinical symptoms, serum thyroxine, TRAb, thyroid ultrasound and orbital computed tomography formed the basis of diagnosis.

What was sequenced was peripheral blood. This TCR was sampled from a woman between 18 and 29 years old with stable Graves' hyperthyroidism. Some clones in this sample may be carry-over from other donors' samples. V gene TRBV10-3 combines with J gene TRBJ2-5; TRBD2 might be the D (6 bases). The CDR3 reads CAISVRGVQETQYF. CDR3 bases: TGTGCCATCAGTGTTCGCGGGGTTCAAGAGACCCAGTACTTC.